This entry is about one T cell receptor beta chain. What antigen it recognizes has not been identified. No qualities accompany the bases; no much larger clone lies one base away. This sample stems from a study of blood T cell repertoires in COVID-19 (dated by TCRdb to 2020 to 2022). Regarding the research as a whole: Samples covering the acute and convalescent phases of COVID-19 were provided by collaborators in the United States, Italy and Spain. Subjects who had been exposed to COVID-19, were actively infected with it, or had recovered from it provided the deeply sampled blood TCRbeta repertoires that made up the dataset. HLA class I and class II types, where available, came from metadata supplied by the sample provider rather than from assay-based typing. The sample metadata nearly always contained a de-identified subject ID, COVID-19 status, age in years and sex. A freely available public database, intended as a resource for researchers studying the immune response to SARS-CoV-2, is where the repertoires were released. Samples came from the ongoing ImmuneRACE study (first 160 participants) plus 1,254 subjects from 6 global collaborators. The material from the prospective study consisted of cDNA or gDNA derived from T cells, B-cell-depleted T cells, or PBMCs.

TCRbeta CDR3 regions were amplified from genomic DNA using the immunoSEQ Assay, a bias-controlled multiplex PCR. Concerning the study's data processing: The number of nucleated cells in each sample was estimated by amplification of reference gene primers within the assay. Sequence reads were collapsed and filtered to measure the absolute abundance of every unique TCRbeta CDR3 rearrangement. For each sample, productive Simpson clonality was calculated as the square root of Simpson's diversity index across productive rearrangements. TCRdb took over this immuneACCESS table, retaining in-frame rearrangements with V and J assigned. Such tables are incomplete; in checked studies, under half of the missing clones stem from an unresolved V gene, and the remainder is unexplained. V and J calls plus clone size are reproduced from that table; the DNA served to infer D and trimming. The sample contains tens of thousands of clones, about 71% of them found a single time. The leading ten clones occupy roughly 10% of the sample.

Trimming leaves V shorter by 7 bases and J shorter by 4 bases, with the junction holding 8 bases beyond the gene matches. The CDR3 numbers 14 residues from cysteine through phenylalanine. The entry retains the CDR3 DNA only, 42 bases that are in frame from base 1. Sequences ENHRY (CDR1) and SYGVKD (CDR2) are obtained from the germline V gene. The collaborating institutions used their own protocols to collect whole blood in K2EDTA tubes. For TCRbeta analysis, collaborator samples were shipped as frozen whole blood, as isolated PBMCs, or as DNA extracted from either sample type. The study at large found these results: How much clinical and demographic metadata was included differed by source and by participant, and the metadata was provided uncurated.

The sequencing sample was made of peripheral blood. The sequence links TRBV10-3 to TRBJ2-7, and 9 junctional nucleotides match TRBD1. This receptor was identified in a woman in her 70s with acute or convalescent COVID-19. The CDR3 loop reads CAITKDRGGYEQYF. In nucleotide form, the sequence is TGTGCCATCACCAAGGACAGGGGAGGGTACGAGCAGTACTTC.